The entry that follows covers one T cell receptor (beta chain) sequence. This clonotype counts as medium-sized (0.01 to 0.1%). It lacks a known antigen. Base qualities are not provided; no much larger clone lies one nucleotide away. V loses 6 bases, J loses 1 base, and the germline ends lie 11 bases apart. Spanning cysteine to phenylalanine, the CDR3 consists of 14 amino acids. Just the 42-base CDR3 DNA is kept, in frame starting at base 1. The data originate from a study of T cells in AML relapse after transplant (dated by TCRdb to between 2018 and 2021). Notes on the research overall: In patients given allogeneic HSCT for myeloid malignancy, this retrospective study looked at bone marrow T cells, examining both their TCR repertoires and their inhibitory receptor expression. TCR sequencing of unsorted bone marrow was performed for three healthy donors, three patients in long-term complete remission and three patients relapsing after HSCT.

Bone marrow from healthy donors was used as the control group for comparisons with patients. The investigation overall reported the following: Whatever the outcome, transplanted patients had skewed bone marrow repertoires, with the top 10 alpha clonotypes reaching around 35% in remission and 39% in relapse, compared with 22% in healthy donors. TCR repertoire comparisons were based on very few samples, with only a few individuals included per group for unsorted bone marrow.

Libraries were made using PCR. A modified RACE PCR protocol, rather than multiplex PCR, was used to amplify TCR alpha and beta chains from RNA. An Illumina MiSeq was used to sequence the libraries, and raw reads were demultiplexed using sample-specific barcode combinations. In the paper's pipeline: TCR clonotypes were identified from the sequencing reads using MiXCR software. The public reads were reprocessed in TCRdb via fastp at Q25 and MiXCR, keeping in-frame beta chains. Every distinct CDR3 protein forms one entry, paired with its most common genes and DNA. TCRdb's processing, not the authors', yielded these V and J calls. For this sample there are about 1,000 distinct CDR3 sequences; 19% appear just once. The ten largest make up 5.5% to 8.5% of the sample.

This clonotype originated in a human donor in good health. Material: bone marrow. In this chain, TRBV12-3 or TRBV12-4 is recombined with TRBJ2-3; TRBD1 might be the D gene, on 6 matching bases. The DNA sequence reads TGTGCCAGCAGCCACAGGGCAGGCACAGATACGCAGTATTTT. The encoded protein is CASSHRAGTDTQYF.